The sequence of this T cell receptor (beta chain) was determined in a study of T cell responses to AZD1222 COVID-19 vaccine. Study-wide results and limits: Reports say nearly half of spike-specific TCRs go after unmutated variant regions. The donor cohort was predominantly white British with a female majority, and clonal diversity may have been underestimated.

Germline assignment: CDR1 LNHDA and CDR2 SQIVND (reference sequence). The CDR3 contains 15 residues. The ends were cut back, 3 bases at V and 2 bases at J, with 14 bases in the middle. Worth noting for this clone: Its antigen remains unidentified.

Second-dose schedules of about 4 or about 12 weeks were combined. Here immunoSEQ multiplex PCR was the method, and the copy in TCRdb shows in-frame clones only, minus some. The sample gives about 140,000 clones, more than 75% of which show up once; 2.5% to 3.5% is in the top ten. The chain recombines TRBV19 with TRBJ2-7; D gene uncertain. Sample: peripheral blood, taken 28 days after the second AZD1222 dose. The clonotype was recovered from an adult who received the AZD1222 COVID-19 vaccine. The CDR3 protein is CASSISSSQTYEQYF. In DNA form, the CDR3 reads TGTGCCAGTAGTATTAGTTCGTCACAAACCTACGAGCAGTACTTC.